This T cell receptor (beta chain) originates from a study of CD8 T cells in seronegative destructive rheumatoid arthritis (TCRdb year 2020). Regarding the study in general: Biological drugs were being received by seven of the eight CND-RA patients at the time of sampling. Researchers compared peripheral CD8+ TCRbeta repertoires from patients with CCP-negative destructive rheumatoid arthritis (CND-RA) against repertoires from newly diagnosed seropositive RA, seronegative RA and healthy controls. The seropositive RA, seronegative RA and healthy control comparison cohorts were taken from a previously published TCRbeta dataset and were not newly sequenced.

Cut back by 3 bases and 6 bases, the V and J ends lie 9 bases apart. The CDR3 measures 13 amino acids from cysteine to phenylalanine. The read is trimmed to its CDR3 DNA, 39 bases read in frame from base 1. The germline V gene provides CDR1 SGHVS and CDR2 FNYEAQ. A negative result on the clinical CCP2 antibody test was shown by CND-RA patients, and progression of joint destruction was observed despite active therapy. All CND-RA patients were characterized by typical joint destruction in wrists and ankles and by failure of conventional anti-rheumatic therapy. Sampling of CND-RA patients was performed not at diagnosis but after long disease histories, which spanned decades in several cases. Roughly 50 millilitres of EDTA-anticoagulated peripheral blood were collected from each patient. Ficoll-Paque PLUS density gradient separation was used to isolate peripheral blood mononuclear cells. Using AutoMACS magnetic bead positive selection, CD8+ cells were isolated from either fresh or cryopreserved PBMCs, and flow cytometry was used to check purity. Nucleospin Tissue or Tissue XS kits were used to extract genomic DNA, which was then quantified on a Qubit 2.0 fluorometer.

Concerning this clone: Its target antigen remains unknown. Base qualities were left out, and no much larger clone turns up one base away.

Genomic DNA from CD8+ cells was used for TCRbeta sequencing according to the manufacturer's instructions. A genomics technology centre in Finland ran the TCRbeta sequencing, which was done with the immunoSEQ assay. Per the source publication's procedure: Clonotype tables from the immunoSEQ preprocessing pipeline were converted to VDJtools format, and non-productive clonotypes were removed. Samples with fewer than 10,000 reads were excluded, the remaining samples were subsampled to 10,000 reads, and most of the eight CND-RA samples were retained. Using the VDJtools CalcDiversityStats function on data subsampled to 10,000 reads, the Shannon-Wiener, Simpson and clonality indices were calculated. To infer antigen specificity, non-singleton TCRbeta clonotypes were hard-matched against VDJdb, with no mismatches permitted. Clusters with potentially shared antigen targets were formed by grouping CDR3 sequences that differed by one amino acid (Hamming distance 1). After groups were resampled to six samples, public clonotypes were tested for group enrichment with one-sided Fisher's exact tests, and this procedure was repeated ten times. TCRdb carries this immuneACCESS record with in-frame sequences only. Its versions omit some clonotypes, under half of them owing to an unresolved V gene in the studies checked, with the rest unexplained. The DNA gave D and trimming, while V, J and clone size come from that table. Counted in this sample were 4,000 to 5,000 clones; approximately 78% of them appeared once. The ten largest clones represent roughly a third of the sample.

What the study reported, not specific to this receptor: Without diagnostic samples, TCR repertoire differences may partly reflect poor disease control over the years rather than being present at onset. Across the 100,000 to 150,000 clonotypes tested, no public clonotype enrichment was retained after Benjamini-Hochberg correction. CND-RA patients appeared to carry a distinct set of enriched public clonotypes, which the authors read as support for a separate disease subset. The small size of the CND-RA cohort was acknowledged as a limitation of the study. More CMV-reactive and fewer influenza A-reactive CD8+ TCRbeta sequences were observed in CND-RA repertoires than in controls and other RA subtypes. With age adjusted for, CD8+ TCRbeta repertoires in CND-RA patients appeared less diverse and more clonal than repertoires in other RA subtypes.

Sequenced sample: CD8+ T cells from blood. The TCR sequence derives from a woman aged 45 to 70 with seronegative destructive rheumatoid arthritis. Recombination connected TRBV7-6 to TRBJ1-5; too little of a D gene remains to name it. In nucleotide form, the sequence is TGTGCCAGCAGCTTGGGCAAAAGTCAGCCCCAGCATTTT. The encoded protein is CASSLGKSQPQHF.